These T cell receptor beta chains were read from a single sample in a study of shared clonotypes between healthy human individuals. Clones were sequenced by immunoSEQ multiplex PCR, and TCRdb holds only the in-frame ones, with some missing. The table records under 1 million clones, approximately 97% of them present only once. Sequenced: naive CD8+ T cells sorted from blood. The receptors originated from a man aged 25-45 years in good health. CDR3s include the opening cysteine and the closing phenylalanine or tryptophan. The order of the fields is J gene, CDR3 length, D gene, V gene, clone size, CDR3 DNA, CDR3 protein. A D gene is named only where the DNA matches it firmly. Part of the rows lack a size; the others show once, few, many or a class for expanded clones.

>TRBJ1-1|12|-|TRBV29-1|-
TGCAGCGTTGAACAGATGAACACTGAAGCTTTCTTT
CSVEQMNTEAFF
>TRBJ2-1|15|TRBD1|TRBV27|-
TGTGCCAGCAGTTCCCGGGACAGACCATACAATGAGCAGTTCTTC
CASSSRDRPYNEQFF
>TRBJ2-7|12|-|TRBV28|-
TGTGCCAGCAGAGCCACGTCCTACGAGCAGTACTTC
CASRATSYEQYF
>TRBJ2-7|14|-|TRBV5-5|-
TGTGCCAGCAGCTTGGTAGCGGCCGCCTACGAGCAGTACTTC
CASSLVAAAYEQYF
>TRBJ1-1|17|TRBD1|TRBV5-8|-
TGTGCCAGCAGCTTGCGACAGGGCCTCTCAGCTAACACTGAAGCTTTCTTT
CASSLRQGLSANTEAFF
>TRBJ2-2|16|-|TRBV4-3|-
TGCGCCAGCAGCCAAATTGCCCTCTTTAGGGGGGGGGAGCTGTTTTTT
CASSQIALFRGGELFF
>TRBJ2-1|15|-|TRBV28|-
TGTGCCAGCAGTTTAGGAGAGAGCTCCTACAATGAGCAGTTCTTC
CASSLGESSYNEQFF
>TRBJ1-2|13|TRBD1|TRBV28|-
TGTGCCAGCACGCCGAGGACAGGCTATGGCTACACCTTC
CASTPRTGYGYTF
>TRBJ1-2|15|-|TRBV7-9|-
TGTGCCAGCAGCTTAGCGGCAGGGTCAAACTATGGCTACACCTTC
CASSLAAGSNYGYTF
>TRBJ2-7|13|-|TRBV27|-
TGTGCCAGCAGTTTATTGCTGGATGGCGAGCAGTACTTC
CASSLLLDGEQYF
>TRBJ1-2|15|TRBD1|TRBV5-4|-
TGTGCCAGCAGCTCCACAGGGGAAGGGGACTATGGCTACACCTTC
CASSSTGEGDYGYTF
>TRBJ2-1|15|TRBD2|TRBV7-9|-
TGTGCCAGCAGCCCCTGGAGCGGGAGTCGTAATGAGCAGTTCTTC
CASSPWSGSRNEQFF
>TRBJ2-1|16|-|TRBV6-4|-
TGTGCCAGCAGTGACTCACAGGGCCTGAGCTACAATGAGCAGTTCTTC
CASSDSQGLSYNEQFF
>TRBJ2-7|16|TRBD2|TRBV7-6|-
TGTGCCAGCAGCTTAGAGCTAGCGGAGAGCTCCTACGAGCAGTACTTC
CASSLELAESSYEQYF
>TRBJ2-1|17|TRBD1|TRBV19|-
TGTGCCAGTAGTATTCCCCCCACTTGGACAGGGTACAATGAGCAGTTCTTC
CASSIPPTWTGYNEQFF
>TRBJ1-5|16|-|TRBV9|-
TGTGCCAGCAGCGGTTCCCGGGACGGTAGCAATCAGCCCCAGCATTTT
CASSGSRDGSNQPQHF
>TRBJ2-2|13|-|TRBV4-1|-
TGCGCCAGCAGCCGGATAGGCACCGGGGAGCTGTTTTTT
CASSRIGTGELFF
>TRBJ2-7|15|TRBD1|TRBV5-1|-
TGCGCCAGCAGCTGGCTTGGGACAGGGGGCGACGAGCAGTACTTC
CASSWLGTGGDEQYF
>TRBJ2-5|14|-|TRBV7-9|-
TGTGCCAGCAGCTTAGACCTCAACCAAGAGACCCAGTACTTC
CASSLDLNQETQYF
>TRBJ1-1|14|TRBD1|TRBV7-9|-
TGTGCCAGCAGCTTATCAGGGGGCAACACTGAAGCTTTCTTT
CASSLSGGNTEAFF
>TRBJ2-3|13|-|TRBV7-9|-
TGTGCCAGCAGCTCGAGAGGTACAGATACGCAGTATTTT
CASSSRGTDTQYF
>TRBJ2-2|16|-|TRBV6-5|-
TGTGCCAGCAGTTACTCGGCCGGAATGAACGAGGGGGAGCTGTTTTTT
CASSYSAGMNEGELFF
>TRBJ2-7|13|-|TRBV27|-
TGTGCCAGCAGTTCCAGACTAGCCTACGAGCAGTACTTC
CASSSRLAYEQYF
>TRBJ2-3|16|TRBD2|TRBV15|-
TGTGCCACCAGCAGAGGCGGGACTAGCGGTGGAGATACGCAGTATTTT
CATSRGGTSGGDTQYF
>TRBJ2-3|16|TRBD2|TRBV5-4|-
TGTGCCAGCAGCTACGGGACTAGCGGGGACACAGATACGCAGTATTTT
CASSYGTSGDTDTQYF
>TRBJ2-2|14|-|TRBV30|-
TGTGCCTGGAGCGGAAGCACGGGCACCGGGGAGCTGTTTTTT
CAWSGSTGTGELFF
>TRBJ2-3|16|TRBD2|TRBV5-4|once
TGTGCCAGCAGCCCTACTAGCGGGAGGGCCGTAGATACGCAGTATTTT
CASSPTSGRAVDTQYF
>TRBJ1-5|14|-|TRBV6-1|-
TGTGCCAGCAGTGATCACTTTAGCAATCAGCCCCAGCATTTT
CASSDHFSNQPQHF